This section outlines one T cell receptor beta chain sequence together with its context. These data belong to a study of blood T cell repertoires in COVID-19. Study-wide background: The samples span acute and convalescent COVID-19 from the United States, Italy and Spain. In each case, the material was cDNA or gDNA derived from T cells, B-cell-depleted T cells, or PBMCs.

Some clones are missing from TCRdb's copy, which holds only in-frame ones; the method was immunoSEQ multiplex PCR. The table has some 50,000 clones, about 80% seen once; the top ten hold more than 13%. The germline V gene encodes CDR1 SGDLS and CDR2 YYNGEE. Unmatched junction bases numbered 8, after V lost 9 bases and J lost 6 bases. This CDR3 spans 13 amino acids. The TCR sequence derives from a human donor in a cohort sampled during active COVID-19. This sequence joins TRBV9 and TRBJ2-2, with 7 bases aligning to TRBD1. Input material: peripheral blood. The CDR3 reads CATRQGDAGELFF. The CDR3 DNA is TGTGCCACTCGACAGGGCGACGCCGGGGAGCTGTTTTTT. Complete variable domain (other parts from reference TRBV9 and TRBJ2-2): DSGVTQTPKHLITATGQRVTLRCSPRSGDLSVYWYQQSLDQGLQFLIQYYNGEERAKGNILERFSAQQFPDLHSELNLSSLELGDSALYFCATRQGDAGELFFGEGSRLTVL.